This T cell receptor (beta chain) is drawn from a study of T cell responses to AZD1222 COVID-19 vaccine. Study overall: Second doses at about 4 or about 12 weeks were pooled. Study-wide results and limits: Targets within unmutated variant regions were reportedly found for nearly half of spike-specific TCRs. The study found Spike-specific TCR breadth and depth rose after two AZD1222 doses.

Concerning this clone itself: Its antigen is currently unknown.

Some clones are missing from TCRdb's copy, which holds only in-frame ones; the method was immunoSEQ multiplex PCR. There are under 95,000 clones in the sample; around 90% occur only once, and around 2% lies in the top ten. The sample consisted of peripheral blood, taken on day 0 of AZD1222 vaccination. The clonotype was recovered from an adult in good health.

The CDR3 is CASSYYSMQNSPLHF. CDR3 DNA: TGTGCCAGCAGTTATTATTCCATGCAAAATTCACCCCTCCACTTT. The chain combines TRBV6-5 with TRBJ1-6; D not certain. The CDR3 is made up of 15 amino acids. Germline loops: CDR1 MNHEY, CDR2 SVGAGI. The V gene lost 3 bases and the J gene lost 7 bases, with 13 bases spanning the gap.